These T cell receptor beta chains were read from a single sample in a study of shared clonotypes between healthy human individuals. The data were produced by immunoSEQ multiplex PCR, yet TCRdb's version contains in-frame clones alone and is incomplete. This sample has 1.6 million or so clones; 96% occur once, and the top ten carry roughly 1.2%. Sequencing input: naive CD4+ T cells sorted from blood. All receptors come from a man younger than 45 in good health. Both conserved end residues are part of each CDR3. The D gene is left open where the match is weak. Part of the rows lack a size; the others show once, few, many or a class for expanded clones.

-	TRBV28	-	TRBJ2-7	TGTGCCACCGGCCGGGAGTACTACGAGCAGTACTTC	CATGREYYEQYF
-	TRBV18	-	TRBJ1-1	TGTGCCAGCTCACCTCTCCACACGAACACTGAAGCTTTCTTT	CASSPLHTNTEAFF
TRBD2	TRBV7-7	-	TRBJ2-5	TGTGCTAGCAGCCCTAGCGGGAGCCTACAAGAGACCCAGTACTTC	CASSPSGSLQETQYF
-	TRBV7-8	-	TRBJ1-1	TGTGCCAGCAGATCAGGACAACAGAACACTGAAGCTTTCTTT	CASRSGQQNTEAFF
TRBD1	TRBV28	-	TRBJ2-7	TGTGCCAGCAGCTCCGGACAGGATTATTACGAGCAGTACTTC	CASSSGQDYYEQYF
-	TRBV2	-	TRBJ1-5	TGTGCCAGCAGTGAATCGAGCGGGGGACAGCCCCAGCATTTT	CASSESSGGQPQHF
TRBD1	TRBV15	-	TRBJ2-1	TGTGCCACCAGCGCCGCCGGACAGGCCAATGAGCAGTTCTTC	CATSAAGQANEQFF
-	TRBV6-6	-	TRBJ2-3	TGTGCCAGCACTCCCTTGGGGCGGAGCACAGATACGCAGTATTTT	CASTPLGRSTDTQYF
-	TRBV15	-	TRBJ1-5	TGTGCCACCAGCAGAGATTTGCAGGGTCAACAGCCCCAGCATTTT	CATSRDLQGQQPQHF
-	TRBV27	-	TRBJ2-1	TGTGCCAGCAGTTTATCGTGGGCTGGGGGAAATGAGCAGTTCTTC	CASSLSWAGGNEQFF
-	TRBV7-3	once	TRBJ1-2	TGTGCCAGCAGCCCCCAAGGGAGTAGCTATGGCTACACCTTC	CASSPQGSSYGYTF
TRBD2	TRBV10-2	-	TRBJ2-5	TGCGCCAGCAGTGAGTCGGGAGGACTAGCCCTAAAGACCCAGTACTTC	CASSESGGLALKTQYF
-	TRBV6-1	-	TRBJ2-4	TGTGCCAGCAGGGAGGGTGGGCAGAGGAACATTCAGTACTTC	CASREGGQRNIQYF
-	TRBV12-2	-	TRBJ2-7	TGTGCAAGTCGCTTAGTACGAGGAGGGAGGGGATACGAGCAGTACTTC	CASRLVRGGRGYEQYF
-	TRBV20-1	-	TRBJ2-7	TGCAGTGCTAGAGGTTACGAGCAGTACTTC	CSARGYEQYF
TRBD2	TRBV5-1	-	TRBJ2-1	TGCGCCAGCAGTCCCGGGACTAGCGGGAGTATATCAAATGAGCAGTTCTTC	CASSPGTSGSISNEQFF
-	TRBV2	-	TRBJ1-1	TGTGCCAGCAGTGTTTGGCAGGGCGGGGCTTTCTTT	CASSVWQGGAFF
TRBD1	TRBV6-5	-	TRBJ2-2	TGTGCCAGCAGTTCGGTACAGGGGTTGACCGGGGAGCTGTTTTTT	CASSSVQGLTGELFF
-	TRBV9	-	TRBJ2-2	TGTGCCAGCAGCGGAGGGGCAGGGAGGAACACCGGGGAGCTGTTTTTT	CASSGGAGRNTGELFF
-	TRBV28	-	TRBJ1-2	TGTGCCAGCAGTTTTCACGGGACCTCCTATGGCTACACCTTC	CASSFHGTSYGYTF
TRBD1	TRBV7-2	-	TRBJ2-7	TGTGCCAGCAGCTTATCTCGACAGGGCGGCGAGCAGTACTTC	CASSLSRQGGEQYF
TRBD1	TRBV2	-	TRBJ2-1	TGTGCCAGCAGTGAAATTAAGGGACAGACTTCCTACAATGAGCAGTTCTTC	CASSEIKGQTSYNEQFF
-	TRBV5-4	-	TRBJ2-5	TGTGCCAGCAGCCGAGGACAGAGGGAACAAGAGACCCAGTACTTC	CASSRGQREQETQYF
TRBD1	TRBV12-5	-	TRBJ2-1	TGTGCTAGTGGTTTGGGACAGGGTGCTAAGAATGAGCAGTTCTTC	CASGLGQGAKNEQFF
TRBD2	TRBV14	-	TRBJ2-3	TGTGCCAGCAGCCAAGGTCTAGCGGGGAGCACAGATACGCAGTATTTT	CASSQGLAGSTDTQYF
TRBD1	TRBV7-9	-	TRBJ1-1	TGTGCCAGCAGCATACAAACAGGGGACACTGAAGCTTTCTTT	CASSIQTGDTEAFF
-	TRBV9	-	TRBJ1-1	TGTGCCAGCAGCCCTCACGGAGGGGGGAACACTGAAGCTTTCTTT	CASSPHGGGNTEAFF
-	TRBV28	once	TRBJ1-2	TGTGCCAGCAGTTTTGCGGGGAGCAACTATGGCTACACCTTC	CASSFAGSNYGYTF
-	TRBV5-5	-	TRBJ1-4	TGTGCCAGCAGCTCCACTACTTCAACAAGGCGGGCCGAAAAACTGTTTTTT	CASSSTTSTRRAEKLFF
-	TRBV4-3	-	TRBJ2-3	TGCGCCAGCAGTACGGGACACAGCACAGATACGCAGTATTTT	CASSTGHSTDTQYF
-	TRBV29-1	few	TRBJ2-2	TGCAGCGTTGAGGTAGCAGGGACGCCCACCGGGGAGCTGTTTTTT	CSVEVAGTPTGELFF
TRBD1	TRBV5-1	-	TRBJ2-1	TGCGCCAGCAGCTTCTCGGGACAGAAGAGGTATGAGCAGTTCTTC	CASSFSGQKRYEQFF
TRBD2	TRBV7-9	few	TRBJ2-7	TGTGCCAGCAGCTTGAGGGAGGGCAAGCAGTACTTC	CASSLREGKQYF
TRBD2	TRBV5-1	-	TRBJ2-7	TGCGCCAGCAGCTGGGGGCCTAGCGGGATTTCCTACGAGCAGTACTTC	CASSWGPSGISYEQYF
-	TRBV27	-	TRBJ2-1	TGTGCCAGCAGCCCCCGCGGGCGGAATGAGCAGTTCTTC	CASSPRGRNEQFF
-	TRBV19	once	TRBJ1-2	TGTGCCAGTAGTATCCGTGCATTGACAGAGGATGGCTACACCTTC	CASSIRALTEDGYTF
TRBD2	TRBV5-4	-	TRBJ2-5	TGTGCCAGCAGCTTGCGTCTAGCGGGGGAGACCCAGTACTTC	CASSLRLAGETQYF
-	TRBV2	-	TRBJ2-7	TGTGCCAGCATGAGGGGGGCCTTAGAGCAGTACTTC	CASMRGALEQYF
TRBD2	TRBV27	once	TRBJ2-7	TGTGCCAGCAGTTTACTAGCGGGAGTTAGGGAGCAGTACTTC	CASSLLAGVREQYF
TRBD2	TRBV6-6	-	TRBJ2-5	TGTGCCAGCAGTTACTTTAATGCGGGAGACCAAGAGACCCAGTACTTC	CASSYFNAGDQETQYF
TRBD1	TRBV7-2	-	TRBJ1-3	TGTGCCAGCAGCTTAGAGTCAGGGGGTGGGGGAAACACCATATATTTT	CASSLESGGGGNTIYF
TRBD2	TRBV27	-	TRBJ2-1	TGTGCCAGTGGGGATTCGGGACTAGCGGGAGGTCCTGAGTTCTTC	CASGDSGLAGGPEFF
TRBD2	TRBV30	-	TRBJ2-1	TGTGCCTGGAGTCACGAGACTAGCGGGAGGGTTGAGCAGTTCTTC	CAWSHETSGRVEQFF
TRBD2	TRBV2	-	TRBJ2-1	TGTGCCAGCATTTTCCGACTAGCGGGAGAGCGGCCCAATGAGCAGTTCTTC	CASIFRLAGERPNEQFF
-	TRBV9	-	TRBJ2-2	TGTGCCGCCGGTACCGGCAACCGGGGCACCGGGGAGCTGTTTTTT	CAAGTGNRGTGELFF
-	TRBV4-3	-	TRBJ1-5	TGCGCCAGCAGCTCCGGGGCACGGGGCCAGCCCCAGCATTTT	CASSSGARGQPQHF
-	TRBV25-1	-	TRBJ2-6	TGTGCCAGCAGTGAATATCAGGGGTCTGGGGCCAACGTCCTGACTTTC	CASSEYQGSGANVLTF
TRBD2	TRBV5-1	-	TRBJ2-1	TGCGCCAGCAGCTTGGTTGGCGGGAGGGCCGACAATGAGCAGTTCTTC	CASSLVGGRADNEQFF
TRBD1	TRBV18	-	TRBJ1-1	TGTGCCAGCTCACCACCGGGACAGGGGTTGAAGGGCACTGAAGCTTTCTTT	CASSPPGQGLKGTEAFF
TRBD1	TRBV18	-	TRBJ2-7	TGTGCCAGCTCACCACCAGGGGGCGGTGGCTACGAGCAGTACTTC	CASSPPGGGGYEQYF
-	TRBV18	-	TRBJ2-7	TGTGCCAGCTCACCAGGAAACTCAGCGCACGAGCAGTACTTC	CASSPGNSAHEQYF
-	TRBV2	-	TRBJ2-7	TGTGCCAGCAGCGGGACTCGGGACAGACCCTACGAGCAGTACTTC	CASSGTRDRPYEQYF
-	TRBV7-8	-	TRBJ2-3	TGTGCCAGCAGCCAATTTCCCGGCGGTGGCACAGATACGCAGTATTTT	CASSQFPGGGTDTQYF
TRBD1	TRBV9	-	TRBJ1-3	TGTGCCAGCAGCCCCCGGACAGGGGACGCCATATATTTT	CASSPRTGDAIYF